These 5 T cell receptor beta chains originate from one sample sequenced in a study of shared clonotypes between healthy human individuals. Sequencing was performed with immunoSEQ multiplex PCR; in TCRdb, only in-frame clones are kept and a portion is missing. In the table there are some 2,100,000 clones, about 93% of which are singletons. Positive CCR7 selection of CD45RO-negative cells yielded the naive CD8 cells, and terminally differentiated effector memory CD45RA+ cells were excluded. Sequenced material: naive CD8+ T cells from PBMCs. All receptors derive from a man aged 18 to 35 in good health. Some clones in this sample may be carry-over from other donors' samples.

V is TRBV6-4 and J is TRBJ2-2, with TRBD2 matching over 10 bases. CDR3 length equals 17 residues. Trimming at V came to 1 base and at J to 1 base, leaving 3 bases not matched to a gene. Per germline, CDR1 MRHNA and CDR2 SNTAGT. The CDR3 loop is CASSDFTSGMNTGELFF. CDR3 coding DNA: TGTGCCAGCAGTGACTTTACTAGCGGGATGAACACCGGGGAGCTGTTTTTT.

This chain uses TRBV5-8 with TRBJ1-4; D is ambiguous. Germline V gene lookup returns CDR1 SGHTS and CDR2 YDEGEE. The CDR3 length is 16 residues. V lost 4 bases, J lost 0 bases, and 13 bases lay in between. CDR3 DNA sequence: TGTGCCAGCAGCCAAAGTGGCGATGCAACTAATGAAAAACTGTTTTTT. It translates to CASSQSGDATNEKLFF.

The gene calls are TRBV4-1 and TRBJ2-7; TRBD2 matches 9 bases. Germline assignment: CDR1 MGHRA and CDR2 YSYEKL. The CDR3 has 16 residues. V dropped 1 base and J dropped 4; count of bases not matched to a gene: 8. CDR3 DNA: TGCGCCAGCAGCCAAGGTGGCGGGACTAGCCCTTACGAGCAGTACTTC. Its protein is CASSQGGGTSPYEQYF.

The DNA for the CDR3 is TGTGCCAGCAGCGTAGCTACAGAGGCAGGGGGCGCAGACTATGGCTACACCTTC. This sequence encodes CASSVATEAGGADYGYTF. The chain links TRBV9 to TRBJ1-2; TRBD1 aligns across 8 bases. The CDR3 is made up of 18 amino acids. Germline assignment: CDR1 SGDLS and CDR2 YYNGEE. With V trimmed by 0 bases and J by 3 bases, 13 bases remained unmatched.

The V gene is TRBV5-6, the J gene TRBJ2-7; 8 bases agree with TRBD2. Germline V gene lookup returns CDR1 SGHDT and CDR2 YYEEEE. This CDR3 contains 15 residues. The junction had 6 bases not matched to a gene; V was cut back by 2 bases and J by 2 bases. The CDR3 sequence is CASSFQGSGAYEQYF. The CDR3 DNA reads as TGTGCCAGCAGCTTTCAGGGTAGCGGGGCCTACGAGCAGTACTTC.